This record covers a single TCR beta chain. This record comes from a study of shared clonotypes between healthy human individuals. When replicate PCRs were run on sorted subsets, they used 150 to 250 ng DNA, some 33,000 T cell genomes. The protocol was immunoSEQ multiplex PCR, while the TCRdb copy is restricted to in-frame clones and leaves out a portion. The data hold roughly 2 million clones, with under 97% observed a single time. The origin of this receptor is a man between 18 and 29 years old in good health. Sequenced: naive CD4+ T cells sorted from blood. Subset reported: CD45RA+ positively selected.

CDR3 in DNA: TGTGCCTGGAGTGTCGCGGACCGGGGTGGCTACACCTTC. Translated: CAWSVADRGGYTF. The chain uses TRBV30 and TRBJ1-2; D remains ambiguous. Germline CDR1 reads GTSNPN; CDR2 reads SVGIG (reference sequence). The CDR3 has 13 amino acids. V was trimmed by 0 bases and J by 7 bases, leaving 12 bases between them.